This T cell receptor (beta chain) is drawn from a study of blood T cell repertoires in COVID-19. About the research overall: PBMCs, B-cell-depleted T cells, or T cells provided the cDNA or gDNA that made up the material.

This CDR3 comprises 16 residues. V gave up 6 bases and J gave up 3 bases, with 20 bases separating them. Looked up from germline, CDR1 is ENHRY and CDR2 is SYGVKD. Source study methods: Quantification of nucleated cells was approximated via reference gene primer amplification. Data came from immunoSEQ multiplex PCR; TCRdb stores just in-frame clones and leaves some out. D and trimming come from the DNA, and the V and J calls and clone size come from that table. The profile shows a few hundred thousand clones, about nine tenths of them singletons. This TCR derives from a man aged 25 to 40 who had recovered from COVID-19. The sample consisted of peripheral blood. The gene calls are TRBV10-3 and TRBJ2-5; maybe TRBD1 (5 bases). CDR3 DNA sequence: TGTGCCATCAGAGATTCTAAGGGGCAAACCGAAGAGACCCAGTACTTC. It yields the protein CAIRDSKGQTEETQYF.